The 7 T cell receptor beta chains below come from one sample, sequenced in a study of OX40 agonist ivuxolimab in advanced cancers. The protocol was immunoSEQ multiplex PCR, while the TCRdb copy is restricted to in-frame clones and leaves out a portion. Here the sample spans about 72,000 clones, roughly nine tenths being singletons. This specimen was CD4+ or CD8+ T cells sorted from blood, taken in a trial of the OX40 agonist ivuxolimab. All receptors come from an adult with an advanced solid tumor such as melanoma, head and neck, liver or kidney cancer.

V is TRBV19 and J is TRBJ1-5; a weak D match, TRBD1 (5 bases). The CDR3 runs 14 residues. The V gene's germline CDR1 is LNHDA and CDR2 SQIVND (reference sequence). The V end lost 4 bases, the J end lost 1 base, and 8 bases lay between the germline ends. The CDR3 protein is CASSRRQSNQPQHF. The CDR3 nucleotides are TGTGCCAGTAGTAGAAGACAGAGCAATCAGCCCCAGCATTTT.

This clone was recorded once. The CDR3 DNA reads TGTGCCAGCAGGGGGGCCGGTAATTCACCCCTCCACTTT. The encoded protein is CASRGAGNSPLHF. The chain uses TRBV11-1 and TRBJ1-6; D perhaps matches TRBD1 (6 bases). In germline, CDR1 is SGHAT, CDR2 FQDESV (reference sequence). V was shortened by 6 bases and J by 6 bases, with 9 bases between the two germline ends. The CDR3 spans 13 residues.

J is TRBJ2-7 and V is TRBV11-3; possible D gene TRBD1, 6 bases. This CDR3 has 15 residues. With 5 bases removed from V and 4 bases from J, the gap between germline ends came to 18 bases. Germline V gives CDR1 SGHNT, CDR2 YENEEA. This CDR3 reads CASSLGALGSYEQYF. The CDR3 bases are TGTGCCAGCAGCCTGGGGGCGCTCGGATCGTACGAGCAGTACTTC.

The chain has TRBV7-2 and TRBJ2-7; 11 bases agree with TRBD1. Trimming took 8 bases from V and 2 from J; bases not matched to a gene: 5. Germline CDR1 SGHTA, CDR2 FQGNSA. The CDR3 totals 14 residues. The CDR3 bases are TGTGCCAGCCAGAGGACAGGGGGCCCCTACGAGCAGTACTTC. Amino acids: CASQRTGGPYEQYF.

V and J are TRBV2 and TRBJ1-5; D remains unclear. Germline CDR1 and CDR2: SNHLY and FYNNEI. Trimming cost V 6 bases and J 6 bases, with 12 bases left between them. The CDR3 loop spans 13 amino acids. The CDR3 protein is CASSREDFQPQHF. The CDR3 DNA sequence: TGTGCCAGCAGCCGAGAGGACTTTCAGCCCCAGCATTTT. The full variable domain, completed using reference TRBV2 and TRBJ1-5, is EPEVTQTPSHQVTQMGQEVILRCVPISNHLYFYWYRQILGQKVEFLVSFYNNEISEKSEIFDDQFSVERPDGSNFTLKIRSTKLEDSAMYFCASSREDFQPQHFGDGTRLSIL.

V gene TRBV5-1 combines with J gene TRBJ1-4; D is ambiguous. CDR3 length: 17 residues. The V and J ends lost 4 bases and 7 bases respectively, with 23 bases between them. CDR1 SGHRS and CDR2 YFSETQ come from the germline V gene. CDR3 DNA: TGCGCCAGCAGCCCGGATGAGCTCAGAGGAGTTGGTGAAAAACTGTTTTTT. It encodes CASSPDELRGVGEKLFF.

This clone was seen more than once but under ten times. This chain joins TRBV18 and TRBJ2-3; maybe TRBD2 (5 bases). The V gene lost 4 bases and the J gene lost 0 bases, with 11 bases spanning the gap. This CDR3 has 15 residues. The germline V gene has CDR1 KGHSH and CDR2 LQKENI. Written as DNA, the CDR3 is TGTGCCAGCTCACTCTTGGGCGGGAGCACAGATACGCAGTATTTT. Encoded protein: CASSLLGGSTDTQYF.